This entry is about one TCR beta chain. As yet, its antigen is unknown. These data belong to a study of shared clonotypes between healthy human individuals. Naive CD8 cells lacked CD45RO and underwent positive selection for CCR7, leaving out terminally differentiated effector memory CD45RA+ cells. Each donor was a Caucasian adult residing in Nashville, Tennessee. General study points: Naive CD4 clonotype sharing across a handful of donors was 5% to 6%.

Genomic DNA of each subset was evenly split across several immunoSEQ plates. TCRdb keeps only in-frame clones here, not all; method: immunoSEQ multiplex PCR. The table lists under 2,000,000 clones, about 95% of them singletons. The sample consisted of naive CD8+ T cells sorted from blood. This TCR was sampled from a young man in good health.

The CDR3 reads CASSLPTSVNEQFF. In nucleotides, the CDR3 is TGTGCCAGCAGTTTACCGACTAGCGTCAATGAGCAGTTCTTC. The V gene is TRBV27, the J gene TRBJ2-1; 8 nucleotides agree with TRBD2. This CDR3 comprises 14 residues. The trim removed 2 bases at V and 6 bases at J, leaving 3 bases unmatched. CDR1 is MNHEY, CDR2 SMNVEV, per germline (reference sequence).